What follows is one T cell receptor beta chain and its context. Antigen: not known. The source of the sample is a study of T cell responses to AZD1222 COVID-19 vaccine. Study-level results: Only six or seven AZD1222 recipients were seropositive at baseline. Among the donors, most were white British and more were female, and clonal diversity was possibly underestimated. Spike-spanning, vaccine-associated CD4 TCRs were dominant at 160-218 and 743-854. Spike-specific TCR breadth and depth grew following two AZD1222 doses.

The repertoire was sequenced with immunoSEQ multiplex PCR; TCRdb's copy has only in-frame clones and lacks some. The sample has tens of thousands of clones; around 90% are singletons. The source material was peripheral blood, sampled 28 days after the second AZD1222 dose. The sequence came from an adult who received the AZD1222 COVID-19 vaccine.

The CDR3 loop reads CASSLGTDTGELFF. CDR3 nucleotide sequence: TGTGCCAGCAGTTTGGGGACAGATACCGGGGAGCTGTTTTTT. The chain combines TRBV28 with TRBJ2-2; 7 nucleotides align to TRBD1. There are 14 residues in the CDR3. The J segment lost 5 bases and the V segment lost 3 bases, leaving 3 bases of the junction unmatched. CDR1 and CDR2 (germline): MDHEN, SYDVKM.